Below are 2 T cell receptor beta chains sequenced from a single sample in a study of blood T cell repertoires in COVID-19. Generated by immunoSEQ multiplex PCR, the TCRdb table keeps only in-frame clones and is missing some. The sample holds 190,000 or so clones, roughly 90% seen once. Sequencing was carried out using peripheral blood. The receptors derive from a man aged 50 to 60 with acute or convalescent COVID-19.

The genes are TRBV11-2 and TRBJ1-2, with D unresolved. The CDR3 is 11 amino acids. Germline-derived CDR1 and CDR2 are SGHAT and FQNNGV. V was pared by 1 base and J by 13 bases, with 10 bases between. CDR3 bases: TGTGCCAGCAGCTTAGTTGGCTCCTCCACCTTC. Translation: CASSLVGSSTF. Together with reference TRBV11-2 and TRBJ1-2, the CDR3 gives the full variable domain: EAGVAQSPRYKIIEKRQSVAFWCNPISGHATLYWYQQILGQGPKLLIQFQNNGVVDDSQLPKDRFSAERLKGVDSTLKIQPAKLEDSAVYLCASSLVGSSTFGSGTRLTVV.

The V gene is TRBV18, the J gene TRBJ2-3, with 8 positions matching TRBD2. Germline V CDR1 and CDR2: KGHSH, LQKENI. This CDR3 contains 15 residues. V lost 1 base to trimming and J lost 4 bases; unmatched junction nucleotides: 4. DNA of the CDR3: TGTGCCAGCTCACCACGGGAACTAGCGGCAGATACGCAGTATTTT. Its translation: CASSPRELAADTQYF.